Sequencing of this TCR beta chain was carried out in a study of technical replicates of blood from a handful of donors (dated by TCRdb to 2015 to 2018). CDR1 SEHNR and CDR2 FQNEAQ were looked up in the germline V gene (reference sequence). From its cysteine to its phenylalanine, the CDR3 spans 14 amino acids. CDR3 DNA is the only sequence kept; it has 42 bases, read in frame from the first base. Here V drops 5 bases and J drops 0 bases, and the junction holds 3 bases not matched to any gene. About this clone itself: The antigen it binds to is not known. There are no base qualities to consult, and no much larger clone falls within one base.

Libraries were constructed by the immunoSEQ multiplex PCR assay. TCRdb limited this immuneACCESS table to in-frame rearrangements with V and J called. A share of clones is missing; checked studies link under half to unresolved V genes, and the rest is unexplained. The sample includes 70,000 or so clones, with roughly 88% observed a single time. The ten most abundant clones make up roughly 4.5% of the sample. The material sequenced was PBMCs. The chain is made from TRBV7-9 and TRBJ1-1; a stretch of 7 junction bases matches TRBD1. This sequence originates from a human donor in good health. Some clones in this sample may be carry-over from other donors' samples. The CDR3 protein: CASSPTGVNTEAFF. The sequenced DNA is TGTGCCAGCAGCCCTACAGGGGTGAACACTGAAGCTTTCTTT.